A single sample gave rise to the 8 T cell receptor beta chains below, sequenced in a study of yellow fever vaccine responses in identical twins. TCRdb analysed the RT-PCR reads with MiXCR anew, one entry per CDR3 protein. The sample has about 13,000 distinct CDR3 sequences, 84% seen once. Here the sequenced sample was T cells from blood (PBMCs), unsorted or a sorted subset (not recorded which), taken before or after yellow fever vaccination (not recorded which). The receptor set was obtained from a woman aged 18-29 years who received the yellow fever vaccine.

The genes are TRBV11-1 and TRBJ1-1, with D possibly matching TRBD1 (5 bases). This CDR3 is built from 15 residues. The germline V gene has CDR1 SGHAT and CDR2 FQDESV (reference sequence). The ends were cut back, 3 bases at V and 1 base at J, with 12 bases in the middle. CDR3 sequence (DNA): TGTGCCAGCAGCTTGATCGGGACGGGGAACACTGAAGCTTTCTTT. This translates into CASSLIGTGNTEAFF.

This rearrangement joins TRBV25-1 to TRBJ2-7; the match to TRBD1 covers 7 bases. Germline trimming cut 2 bases from V and 4 bases from J; bases unmatched to any gene: 5. This CDR3 spans 14 amino acids. Germline V CDR1 and CDR2: MGHDK, SYGVNS. CDR3 sequence reads: CASSENTGVYEQYF. In DNA form, the CDR3 reads TGTGCCAGCAGTGAAAACACAGGGGTGTACGAGCAGTACTTC.

The V gene is TRBV11-3, the J gene TRBJ2-7; D not resolved. The CDR3 has 11 residues. Germline V gives CDR1 SGHNT, CDR2 YENEEA. V lost 0 bases and J 6 bases, leaving 3 bases between the germline ends. The CDR3: CASSLEREQYF. In nucleotides, the CDR3 is TGTGCCAGCAGCTTAGAGCGCGAGCAGTACTTC.

The chain couples TRBV29-1 to TRBJ2-1; 8 bases are shared with TRBD1. Germline CDR1 is SQVTM and CDR2 is ANQGSEA. The CDR3 has 11 amino acids. CDR3 protein: CMGQAYNEQFF. The CDR3, as DNA: TGCATGGGACAGGCCTACAATGAGCAGTTCTTC.

This clonotype appeared a single time. CDR3 in amino acids: CASSSTHRDLGEQYF. As DNA, the CDR3 is TGTGCCAGCAGCTCCACACACAGGGATTTGGGGGAGCAGTACTTC. The chain uses TRBV11-1 and TRBJ2-7; maybe TRBD1 (6 bases). CDR3 size: 15 residues. Germline lookup yields CDR1 SGHAT and CDR2 FQDESV (reference sequence). V was clipped by 4 bases and J by 7 bases, with 20 bases between them.

The chain carries TRBV11-1 and TRBJ2-7, with D perhaps TRBD1 (5 bases). Looked up from germline, CDR1 is SGHAT and CDR2 is FQDESV (reference sequence). The CDR3 is 14 residues long. V lost 3 bases and J lost 0, with 9 bases in between. For the CDR3, the DNA is TGTGCCAGCAGCTTCAGGGAAAACTCCTACGAGCAGTACTTC. Protein: CASSFRENSYEQYF.

This rearrangement joins TRBV28 to TRBJ2-1, with D unresolved. The CDR3 totals 12 residues. Germline V gene data show CDR1 as MDHEN and CDR2 as SYDVKM. The V and J ends lost 5 bases and 3 bases respectively, with 5 bases between them. CDR3: CASSISYNEQFF. The DNA for the CDR3 is TGTGCCAGCAGTATAAGCTACAATGAGCAGTTCTTC.

This clonotype has only one observation. The V gene is TRBV9, the J gene TRBJ1-4; D is uncertain. The CDR3 length is 14 residues. V was clipped by 4 bases and J by 8 bases, with 15 bases between them. In germline, CDR1 is SGDLS, CDR2 YYNGEE. Here the CDR3 reads CASSPRGSHEKLFF. CDR3 nucleotide sequence: TGTGCCAGCAGCCCTCGGGGATCTCACGAAAAACTGTTTTTT. Full variable domain (outside the CDR3, taken from reference TRBV9 and TRBJ1-4): DSGVTQTPKHLITATGQRVTLRCSPRSGDLSVYWYQQSLDQGLQFLIQYYNGEERAKGNILERFSAQQFPDLHSELNLSSLELGDSALYFCASSPRGSHEKLFFGSGTQLSVL.